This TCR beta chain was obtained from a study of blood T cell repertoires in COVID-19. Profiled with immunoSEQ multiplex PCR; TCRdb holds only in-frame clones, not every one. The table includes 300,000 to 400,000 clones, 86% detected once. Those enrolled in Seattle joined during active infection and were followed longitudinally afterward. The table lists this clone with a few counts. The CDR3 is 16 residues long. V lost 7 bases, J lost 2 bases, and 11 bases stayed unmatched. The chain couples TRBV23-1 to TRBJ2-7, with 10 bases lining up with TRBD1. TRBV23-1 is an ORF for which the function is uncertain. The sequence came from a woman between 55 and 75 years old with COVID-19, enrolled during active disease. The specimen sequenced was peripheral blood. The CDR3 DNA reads TGCGCCAGCATTTCTGCCCCGGGACAGGGGCCCTACGAGCAGTACTTC. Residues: CASISAPGQGPYEQYF.